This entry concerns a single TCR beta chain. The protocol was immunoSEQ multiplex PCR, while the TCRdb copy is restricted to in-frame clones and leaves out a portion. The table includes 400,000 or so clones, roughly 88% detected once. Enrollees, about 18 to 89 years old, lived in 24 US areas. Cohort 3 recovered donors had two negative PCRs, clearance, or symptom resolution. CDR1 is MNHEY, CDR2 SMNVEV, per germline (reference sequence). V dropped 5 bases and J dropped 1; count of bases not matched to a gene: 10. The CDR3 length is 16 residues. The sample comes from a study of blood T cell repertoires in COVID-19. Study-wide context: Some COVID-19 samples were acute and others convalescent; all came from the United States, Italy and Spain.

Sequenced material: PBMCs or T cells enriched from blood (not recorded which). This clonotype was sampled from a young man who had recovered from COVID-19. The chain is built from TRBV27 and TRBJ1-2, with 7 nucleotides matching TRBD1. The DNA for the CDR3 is TGTGCCAGCAGTACTCGTCCCGGGACAGATAACTATGGCTACACCTTC. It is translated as CASSTRPGTDNYGYTF.